These T cell receptor beta chains were read from a single sample in a study of blood T cells in healthy people across ages. TCRdb reprocessed the 5' RACE reads via MiXCR and lists one record per CDR3 protein. Counted here are about 770,000 distinct CDR3 sequences, 44% occurring once; the ten biggest clones make up around 21%. The sequencing sample was made of blood. Receptors originate from a man aged 60 to 75 in good health. The CDR3 runs from the conserved cysteine through the conserved F or W. Each record gives: CDR3 DNA, CDR3 protein, J gene, V gene, CDR3 length, D gene, clone size. A D gene is named only where the DNA matches it firmly. Part of the rows lack a size; the others show once, few, many or a class for expanded clones.

DNA: TGCAGTGCTCACTGGGTTTTGGGGGGCCTCACAGATACGCAGTATTTT; CDR3: CSAHWVLGGLTDTQYF; J: TRBJ2-3; V: TRBV20-1; length: 16; D: NA; size: NA
DNA: TGCAGTGCTACCCGCTATTCTGGGGCCATACAAGAGACCCAGTACTTC; CDR3: CSATRYSGAIQETQYF; J: TRBJ2-5; V: TRBV20-1; length: 16; D: NA; size: once
DNA: TGTGCCAGCACCGACAGACAGGACCGCTACGAGCAGTACTTC; CDR3: CASTDRQDRYEQYF; J: TRBJ2-7; V: TRBV6-2/TRBV6-3; length: 14; D: NA; size: many
DNA: TGCAGTGCTAGAGATGAGGGACTTTTAAATTCACCCCTCCACTTT; CDR3: CSARDEGLLNSPLHF; J: TRBJ1-6; V: TRBV20-1; length: 15; D: NA; size: NA
DNA: TGCAGTGCTAGTCGGGTTAGGAATAGCAATCAGCCCCAGCATTTT; CDR3: CSASRVRNSNQPQHF; J: TRBJ1-5; V: TRBV20-1; length: 15; D: NA; size: NA
DNA: TGTGCCAGCAGCTTGAGGGGGACACCCTATAGCAATCAGCCCCAGCATTTT; CDR3: CASSLRGTPYSNQPQHF; J: TRBJ1-5; V: TRBV7-8; length: 17; D: NA; size: many
DNA: TGCGCCAGCAGCCAAGATTCTAGAGATACGCAGTATTTT; CDR3: CASSQDSRDTQYF; J: TRBJ2-3; V: TRBV4-3; length: 13; D: NA; size: NA
DNA: TGTGCCAGCAGCTTAGCTCGTGAGGTTAACTATGGCTACACCTTC; CDR3: CASSLAREVNYGYTF; J: TRBJ1-2; V: TRBV7-2; length: 15; D: NA; size: NA
DNA: TGCAGTGCTAGAGATTTTACGGGGGAATACGAGCAGTACTTC; CDR3: CSARDFTGEYEQYF; J: TRBJ2-7; V: TRBV20-1; length: 14; D: NA; size: NA
DNA: TGTGCCAACAGCGACTTGGAAATAGGTAGTCCCGGTGGTATAGCCGGGCTTAGCAATCAGCCCCAGCATTTT; CDR3: CANSDLEIGSPGGIAGLSNQPQHF; J: TRBJ1-5; V: TRBV6-4; length: 24; D: NA; size: NA
DNA: TGTGCCAGCACCCTTTCCGGGGTTTATAACAATGAGCAGTTCTTC; CDR3: CASTLSGVYNNEQFF; J: TRBJ2-1; V: TRBV12-3/TRBV12-4; length: 15; D: NA; size: few
DNA: TGTGCCAGCAGCTTATTTTCCAGGGGGTACACCGGGGAGCTGTTTTTT; CDR3: CASSLFSRGYTGELFF; J: TRBJ2-2; V: TRBV7-2; length: 16; D: TRBD1; size: NA
DNA: TGTGCCAGCAAGCAAACGGGCTCACAAGAGACCCAGTACTTC; CDR3: CASKQTGSQETQYF; J: TRBJ2-5; V: TRBV6-6; length: 14; D: NA; size: NA
DNA: TGTGCCATCAGAAACCAAAGAGAGGGTGGCTACACCTTC; CDR3: CAIRNQREGGYTF; J: TRBJ1-2; V: TRBV10-3; length: 13; D: NA; size: NA
DNA: TGCAGTGCCATTCCAGGGACCAGAAATCAGCCCCAGCATTTT; CDR3: CSAIPGTRNQPQHF; J: TRBJ1-5; V: TRBV20-1; length: 14; D: NA; size: NA
DNA: TGTGCTAGTGAGAAAGAGGGGCGAGAGACCCAGTACTTC; CDR3: CASEKEGRETQYF; J: TRBJ2-5; V: TRBV12-5; length: 13; D: NA; size: few
DNA: TGTGCCAGCAGTTTAGTAGGGTCTGAAGCTTTCTTT; CDR3: CASSLVGSEAFF; J: TRBJ1-1; V: TRBV5-1; length: 12; D: NA; size: many
DNA: TGCGCCAGCAGCCAAGATAACGTCAGGGTGGATGGCTACACCTTC; CDR3: CASSQDNVRVDGYTF; J: TRBJ1-2; V: TRBV4-3; length: 15; D: NA; size: few
DNA: TGTGCCAGCAGGACCAGGAGTCAGAACACTGAAGCTTTCTTT; CDR3: CASRTRSQNTEAFF; J: TRBJ1-1; V: TRBV27; length: 14; D: NA; size: NA
DNA: TGTGCTAGTATGCGGGGCGGGGTGTCCTCTGGGGCCAACGTCCTGACTTTC; CDR3: CASMRGGVSSGANVLTF; J: TRBJ2-6; V: TRBV12-5; length: 17; D: NA; size: few
DNA: TGTGCCAGCAGCCGTGGACAGGGCTGGAAGACCCAGTACTTC; CDR3: CASSRGQGWKTQYF; J: TRBJ2-5; V: TRBV12-3/TRBV12-4; length: 14; D: TRBD1; size: NA
DNA: TGTGCCACCAGTGATCGGGACAGGGGGGGTGGCTACACCTTC; CDR3: CATSDRDRGGGYTF; J: TRBJ1-2; V: TRBV24-1; length: 14; D: TRBD1; size: NA
DNA: TGTGCCAGCTATCGAGCGGGGGGAAGGGAGACCCAGTACTTC; CDR3: CASYRAGGRETQYF; J: TRBJ2-5; V: TRBV6-5; length: 14; D: TRBD2; size: few
DNA: TGTGCCAGCAGCCCGGGCGAAGGCAGGGGGAATGCCTACGAGCAGTACTTC; CDR3: CASSPGEGRGNAYEQYF; J: TRBJ2-7; V: TRBV11-3; length: 17; D: TRBD1; size: NA
DNA: TGTGCCAGCAGTTTTACCAGGGGAGAGACCCAGTACTTC; CDR3: CASSFTRGETQYF; J: TRBJ2-5; V: TRBV12-3/TRBV12-4; length: 13; D: NA; size: many
DNA: TGTGCCAGCAGTCGCGGACAGGGGGCGTATAATGAGCAGTTCTTC; CDR3: CASSRGQGAYNEQFF; J: TRBJ2-1; V: TRBV6-2/TRBV6-3; length: 15; D: TRBD1; size: once
DNA: TGTGCCAGCAGGGTGACTGGAGGCTCCTACAATGAGCAGTTCTTC; CDR3: CASRVTGGSYNEQFF; J: TRBJ2-1; V: TRBV27; length: 15; D: NA; size: few
DNA: TGCGCCAGCAGCCGCGTGAGCAGGGCAGACTATGGCTACACCTTC; CDR3: CASSRVSRADYGYTF; J: TRBJ1-2; V: TRBV4-1; length: 15; D: NA; size: NA
DNA: TGCGCCAGCAGCCCGCAGTTGATTTCCTACGAGCAGTACTTC; CDR3: CASSPQLISYEQYF; J: TRBJ2-7; V: TRBV4-3; length: 14; D: NA; size: few
DNA: TGTGCCAGCAGTTTACGGGGCAGGGGAAGTACAGATACGCAGTATTTT; CDR3: CASSLRGRGSTDTQYF; J: TRBJ2-3; V: TRBV27; length: 16; D: NA; size: NA
DNA: TGTGCCCGGGGCCCCCTAGGGGGGCCAGATACGCAGTATTTT; CDR3: CARGPLGGPDTQYF; J: TRBJ2-3; V: TRBV30; length: 14; D: NA; size: NA
DNA: TGTGCCAGCAGTTTCCGGGCCAAAAGGGACACTGAAGCTTTCTTT; CDR3: CASSFRAKRDTEAFF; J: TRBJ1-1; V: TRBV27; length: 15; D: NA; size: NA
DNA: TGCAGCGTTGCAAAAGGGACTGGGGCCAACGTCCTGACTTTC; CDR3: CSVAKGTGANVLTF; J: TRBJ2-6; V: TRBV29-1; length: 14; D: NA; size: NA
DNA: TGCAGTGCTAGTCTTGTGGGGAGGCGGTATGGCTACACCTTC; CDR3: CSASLVGRRYGYTF; J: TRBJ1-2; V: TRBV20-1; length: 14; D: NA; size: NA
DNA: TGTGCCAGCAGCTTAGCGCGGCAGGGGACTAATGAAAAACTGTTTTTT; CDR3: CASSLARQGTNEKLFF; J: TRBJ1-4; V: TRBV7-2; length: 16; D: NA; size: NA
DNA: TGTGCCATCACCGATCAGCGGGGGGGCATCCAGCATGAGCAGTACTTC; CDR3: CAITDQRGGIQHEQYF; J: TRBJ2-5; V: TRBV10-3; length: 16; D: TRBD2; size: NA
DNA: TGTGCCAGCAGTTTACAGGCGGGCAATCAGCCCCAGCATTTT; CDR3: CASSLQAGNQPQHF; J: TRBJ1-5; V: TRBV12-3/TRBV12-4; length: 14; D: NA; size: NA
DNA: TGTGCCAGCTCACCGCGGGGGGCACGTGAGACCCAGTACTTC; CDR3: CASSPRGARETQYF; J: TRBJ2-5; V: TRBV18; length: 14; D: TRBD2; size: few
DNA: TGTGCCAGCAGCGACAGGGGGGACAGGGTGGGAAACATTCAGTACTTC; CDR3: CASSDRGDRVGNIQYF; J: TRBJ2-4; V: TRBV5-5; length: 16; D: TRBD1; size: NA
DNA: TGTACCTGGAGTCATAGCTCCTACGAGCAGTACTTC; CDR3: CTWSHSSYEQYF; J: TRBJ2-7; V: TRBV30; length: 12; D: NA; size: NA
DNA: TGTGCCAGCAGCTTAGCGGATCGCTCCTACAATGAGCAGTTCTTC; CDR3: CASSLADRSYNEQFF; J: TRBJ2-1; V: TRBV7-9; length: 15; D: NA; size: NA
DNA: TGTGCCAGCACCACGAGGCTAGCGGGGAAACAAACTCTAGCCAAAAACATTCAGTACTTC; CDR3: CASTTRLAGKQTLAKNIQYF; J: TRBJ2-4; V: TRBV6-2/TRBV6-3; length: 20; D: TRBD2; size: NA
DNA: TGCGCCAGCACCCTAACACAGGGGGCTTCTGGGGCCAACGTCCTGACTTTC; CDR3: CASTLTQGASGANVLTF; J: TRBJ2-6; V: TRBV5-1; length: 17; D: TRBD1; size: NA
DNA: TGTGCCAGCAGTTCCGGAGGAAGCAATCAGCCCCAGCATTTT; CDR3: CASSSGGSNQPQHF; J: TRBJ1-5; V: TRBV12-3/TRBV12-4; length: 14; D: NA; size: few
DNA: TGTGCCAGCAGTGAATGGGCTGTGGGGGGGAAAAGAAGGGATGAGACCCAGTACTTC; CDR3: CASSEWAVGGKRRDETQYF; J: TRBJ2-5; V: TRBV2; length: 19; D: TRBD2; size: NA